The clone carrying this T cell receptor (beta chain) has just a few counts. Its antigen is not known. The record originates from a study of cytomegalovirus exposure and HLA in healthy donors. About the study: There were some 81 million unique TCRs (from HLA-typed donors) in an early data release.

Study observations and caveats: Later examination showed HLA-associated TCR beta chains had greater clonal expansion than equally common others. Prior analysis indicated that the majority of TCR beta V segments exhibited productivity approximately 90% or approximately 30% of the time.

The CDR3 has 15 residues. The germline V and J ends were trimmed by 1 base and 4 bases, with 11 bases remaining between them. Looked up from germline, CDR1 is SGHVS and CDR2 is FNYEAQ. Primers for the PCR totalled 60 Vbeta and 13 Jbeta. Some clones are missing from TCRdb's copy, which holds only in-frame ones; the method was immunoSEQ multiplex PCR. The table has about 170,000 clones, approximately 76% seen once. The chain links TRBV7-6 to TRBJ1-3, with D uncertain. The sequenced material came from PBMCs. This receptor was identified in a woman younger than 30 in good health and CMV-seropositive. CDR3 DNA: TGTGCCAGCAGCTTAGGCAGAGGCGCCGGAAACACCATATATTTT. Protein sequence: CASSLGRGAGNTIYF.